This TCR beta chain was recovered during a study of identical twins. General study findings and limits: Twins' excess sharing was less marked for out-of-frame beta sequences. It was possible that invariant MAIT and iNKT cells partly confounded the zero-insertion analyses. Modelling underestimated the level of out-of-frame TCR alpha sharing observed in monozygotic twins.

It was template switching that added a universal primer site, and there were unique molecular identifiers on the cDNA. TCRdb recomputed calls from the 5' RACE reads with MiXCR, one row per CDR3 protein. The profile shows around 1.7 million distinct CDR3 sequences, 32% of them singletons. A few counts support this clonotype. Its specificity is unknown. Germline CDR1 and CDR2: SGHTA and FQGNSA. This CDR3 is built from 16 residues. Trimming shortened V by 1 base and J by 0 bases, and 12 bases separated the two germline ends. The gene calls are TRBV7-2 and TRBJ1-1; D gene unclear. The sample taken for sequencing was cord blood. The origin of this receptor is a newborn girl in good health. The CDR3 DNA reads TGTGCCAGCAGCTTAGAACCGGGAAGGGTGAACACTGAAGCTTTCTTT. It specifies CASSLEPGRVNTEAFF.